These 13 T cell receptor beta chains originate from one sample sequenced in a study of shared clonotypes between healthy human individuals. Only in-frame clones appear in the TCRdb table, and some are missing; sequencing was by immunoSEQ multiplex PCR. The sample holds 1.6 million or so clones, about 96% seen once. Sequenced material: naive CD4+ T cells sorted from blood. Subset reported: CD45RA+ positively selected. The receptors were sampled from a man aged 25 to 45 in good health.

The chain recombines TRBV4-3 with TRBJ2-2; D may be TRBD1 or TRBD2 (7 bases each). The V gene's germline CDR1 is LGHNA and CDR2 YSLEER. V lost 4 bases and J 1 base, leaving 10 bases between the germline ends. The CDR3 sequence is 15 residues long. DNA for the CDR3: TGCGCCAGCAGCCCCAGGGGGGGGAACACCGGGGAGCTGTTTTTT. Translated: CASSPRGGNTGELFF.

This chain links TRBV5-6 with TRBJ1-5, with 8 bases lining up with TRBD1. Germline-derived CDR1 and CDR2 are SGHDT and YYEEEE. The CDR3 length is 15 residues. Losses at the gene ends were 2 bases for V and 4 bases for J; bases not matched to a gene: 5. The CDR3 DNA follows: TGTGCCAGCAGCTTAGACGGACAGGGTAATCAGCCCCAGCATTTT. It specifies CASSLDGQGNQPQHF.

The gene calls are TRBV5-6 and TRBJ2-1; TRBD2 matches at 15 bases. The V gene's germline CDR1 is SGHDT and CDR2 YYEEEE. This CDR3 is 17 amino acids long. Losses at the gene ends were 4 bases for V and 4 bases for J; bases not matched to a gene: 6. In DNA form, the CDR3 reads TGTGCCAGCAGCCCAGGACTAGCGGGAGGGCCATACAATGAGCAGTTCTTC. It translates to CASSPGLAGGPYNEQFF.

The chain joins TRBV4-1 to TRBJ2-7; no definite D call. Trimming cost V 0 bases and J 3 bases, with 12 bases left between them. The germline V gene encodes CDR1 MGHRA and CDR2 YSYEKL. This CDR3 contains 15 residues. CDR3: CASSQETSLLYEQYF. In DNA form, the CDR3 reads TGCGCCAGCAGCCAAGAAACCAGCTTACTCTACGAGCAGTACTTC.

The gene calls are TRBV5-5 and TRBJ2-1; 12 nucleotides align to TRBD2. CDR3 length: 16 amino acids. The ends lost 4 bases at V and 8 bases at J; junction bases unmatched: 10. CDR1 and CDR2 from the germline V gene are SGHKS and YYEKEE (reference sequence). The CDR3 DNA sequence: TGTGCCAGCAGCACCCGACTAGCGGGAGCACCGTATGAGCAGTTCTTC. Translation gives CASSTRLAGAPYEQFF. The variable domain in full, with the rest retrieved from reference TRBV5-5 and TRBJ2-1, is DAGVTQSPTHLIKTRGQQVTLRCSPISGHKSVSWYQQVLGQGPQFIFQYYEKEERGRGNFPDRFSARQFPNYSSELNVNALLLGDSALYLCASSTRLAGAPYEQFFGPGTRLTVL.

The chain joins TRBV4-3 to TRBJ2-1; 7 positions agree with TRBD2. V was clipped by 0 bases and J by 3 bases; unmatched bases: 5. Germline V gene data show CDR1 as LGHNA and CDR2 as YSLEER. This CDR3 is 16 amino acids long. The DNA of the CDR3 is TGCGCCAGCAGCCAAGAGATCGGGAGGTTCTACAATGAGCAGTTCTTC. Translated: CASSQEIGRFYNEQFF.

The CDR3 DNA reads TGTGCCAGCAGTGGCGGACAGGGGGCAAGGCAGCCCCAGCATTTT. Translation gives CASSGGQGARQPQHF. The chain employs TRBV6-1 and TRBJ1-5; TRBD1 matches at 11 bases. Germline V gene data show CDR1 as MNHNS and CDR2 as SASEGT. The junction had 6 bases not matched to a gene; V was cut back by 4 bases and J by 7 bases. The CDR3 extends over 15 amino acids.

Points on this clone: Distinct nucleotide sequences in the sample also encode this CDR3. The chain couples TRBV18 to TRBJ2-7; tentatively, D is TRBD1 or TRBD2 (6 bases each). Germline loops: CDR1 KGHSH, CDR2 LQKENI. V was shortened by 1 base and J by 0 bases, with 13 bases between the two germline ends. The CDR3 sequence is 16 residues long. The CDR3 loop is CASSPRSGASSYEQYF. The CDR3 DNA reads TGTGCCAGCTCACCACGGTCGGGGGCGAGCTCCTACGAGCAGTACTTC.

CDR3 sequence (DNA): TGCGCCAGCAGCTCGGACCGGGGGCCATATGGCTACACCTTC. Protein: CASSSDRGPYGYTF. The chain is built from TRBV5-1 and TRBJ1-2, with D perhaps TRBD1 (6 bases). The V gene's germline CDR1 is SGHRS and CDR2 YFSETQ. The CDR3 length is 14 residues. V lost 3 bases and J 5 bases, leaving 14 bases between the germline ends.

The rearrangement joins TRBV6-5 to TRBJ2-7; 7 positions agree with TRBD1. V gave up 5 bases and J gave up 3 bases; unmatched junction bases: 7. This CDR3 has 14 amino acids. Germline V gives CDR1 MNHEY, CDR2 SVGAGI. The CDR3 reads CASSETGTGYEQYF. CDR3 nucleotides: TGTGCCAGCAGTGAGACAGGGACGGGCTACGAGCAGTACTTC.

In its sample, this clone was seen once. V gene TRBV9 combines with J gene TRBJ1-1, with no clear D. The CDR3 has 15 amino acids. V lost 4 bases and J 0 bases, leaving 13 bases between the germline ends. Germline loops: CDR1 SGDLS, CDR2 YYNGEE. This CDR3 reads CASSTAGFMNTEAFF. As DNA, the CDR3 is TGTGCCAGCAGCACCGCCGGGTTCATGAACACTGAAGCTTTCTTT. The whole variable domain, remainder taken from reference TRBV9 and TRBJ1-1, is DSGVTQTPKHLITATGQRVTLRCSPRSGDLSVYWYQQSLDQGLQFLIQYYNGEERAKGNILERFSAQQFPDLHSELNLSSLELGDSALYFCASSTAGFMNTEAFFGQGTRLTVV.

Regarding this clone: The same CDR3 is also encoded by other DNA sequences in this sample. CDR3 nucleotides: TGCGCCAGCAGCTCTGGACTAGCGGGAACCTACGAGCAGTACTTC. This translates into CASSSGLAGTYEQYF. This rearrangement joins TRBV5-1 to TRBJ2-7, with 12 nucleotides matching TRBD2. The trim removed 3 bases at V and 2 bases at J, leaving 3 bases unmatched. There are 15 residues in the CDR3. Per the germline V gene, CDR1 is SGHRS and CDR2 is YFSETQ. Supplemented by reference TRBV5-1 and TRBJ2-7, the full variable domain reads KAGVTQTPRYLIKTRGQQVTLSCSPISGHRSVSWYQQTPGQGLQFLFEYFSETQRNKGNFPGRFSGRQFSNSRSEMNVSTLELGDSALYLCASSSGLAGTYEQYFGPGTRLTVT.

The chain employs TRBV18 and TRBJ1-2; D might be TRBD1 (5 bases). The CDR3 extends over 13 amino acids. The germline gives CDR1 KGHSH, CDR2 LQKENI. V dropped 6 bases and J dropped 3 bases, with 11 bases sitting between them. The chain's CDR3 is CASSLTDYYGYTF. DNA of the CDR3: TGTGCCAGCTCGCTGACAGATTACTATGGCTACACCTTC.